The rows below give T cell receptor beta chains drawn from one sample of a study of T cells in Graves' hyperthyroidism and ophthalmopathy. MiXCR, run by TCRdb on the multiplex PCR reads, gives a single entry per CDR3 protein. Of 200,000 to 250,000 distinct CDR3 sequences in the sample, about 15% were seen once. Source material: blood. The receptors stem from a woman under 30 with Graves' ophthalmopathy. The CDR3 runs from the conserved cysteine through the conserved F or W. A D gene is named only where the DNA matches it firmly. Clone size is not always given. Where it is, it says once, few, many or a class for expanded clones.

V gene	J gene	clone size	D gene	CDR3 protein	CDR3 DNA
TRBV20-1	TRBJ2-3	many	TRBD2	CSASWTSGGAGDTQYF	TGCAGTGCTAGTTGGACTAGCGGGGGGGCGGGAGATACGCAGTATTTT
TRBV20-1	TRBJ1-1	many	.	CSASPDTTEAFF	TGCAGTGCTAGCCCGGACACGACGGAAGCTTTCTTT
TRBV29-1	TRBJ2-1	.	TRBD2	CSVCLIGTSGSFDEQFF	TGCAGCGTCTGTTTGATCGGGACTAGCGGGAGCTTCGATGAGCAGTTCTTC
TRBV28	TRBJ2-1	.	TRBD2	CASSLGVAGGIRVRNEQFF	TGTGCCAGCAGTTTAGGGGTAGCGGGGGGGATCCGGGTTCGCAATGAGCAGTTCTTC
TRBV6-1	TRBJ1-1	many	.	CASSSRDGNTEAFF	TGTGCCAGCAGTTCCCGGGACGGAAACACTGAAGCTTTCTTT
TRBV5-1	TRBJ1-1	many	.	CASSPRLGTGREAFF	TGCGCCAGCAGCCCACGTTTGGGTACAGGGAGGGAAGCTTTCTTT
TRBV28	TRBJ1-1	.	.	CASSLGGMDTEAFF	TGTGCCAGCAGTTTAGGAGGGATGGACACTGAAGCTTTCTTT
TRBV7-9	TRBJ2-7	many	TRBD2	CASSGSGTSGTEEQYF	TGTGCCAGCAGCGGATCCGGGACTAGCGGGACAGAAGAGCAGTACTTC
TRBV29-1	TRBJ1-2	few	.	CSVEGRGGRDYGYTF	TGCAGCGTTGAAGGGCGGGGGGGAAGGGACTATGGCTACACCTTC
TRBV6-1	TRBJ1-1	many	.	CASSYDSEAFF	TGTGCCAGCAGTTACGACAGTGAAGCTTTCTTT
TRBV7-9	TRBJ2-1	.	TRBD2	CASSPGTSGRAVPYNEQFF	TGTGCCAGCAGCCCCGGGACTAGCGGGAGGGCCGTGCCTTACAATGAGCAGTTCTTC
TRBV12-3/TRBV12-4	TRBJ2-1	many	.	CASNGPSGSYNEQFF	TGTGCCAGCAACGGACCATCAGGCTCCTACAATGAGCAGTTCTTC
TRBV12-3/TRBV12-4	TRBJ1-4	many	.	CASSLRAQSKGANEKLFF	TGTGCCAGCAGTTTGAGGGCGCAGTCCAAAGGGGCTAATGAAAAACTGTTTTTT
TRBV6-5	TRBJ2-7	many	TRBD1	CASSYSTGGIYEQYF	TGTGCCAGCAGTTACTCGACAGGGGGCATCTACGAGCAGTACTTC
TRBV29-1	TRBJ1-1	many	.	CSVKGADSNTEAFF	TGCAGCGTTAAAGGTGCAGACTCGAACACTGAAGCTTTCTTT
TRBV10-3	TRBJ1-3	.	.	CAISPASGNTIYF	TGTGCCATCAGTCCGGCGTCTGGAAACACCATATATTTT
TRBV6-4	TRBJ2-1	.	TRBD2	CASSEEAGAVYNEQFF	TGTGCCAGCAGTGAGGAAGCGGGAGCGGTCTACAATGAGCAGTTCTTC
TRBV6-1	TRBJ1-5	many	TRBD1	CASRTSLTGDQPQHF	TGTGCCAGCAGAACTTCCCTGACAGGGGATCAGCCCCAGCATTTT
TRBV18	TRBJ2-3	.	TRBD1	CASSEQGITDTQYF	TGTGCCAGCTCGGAACAGGGGATCACAGATACGCAGTATTTT
TRBV5-1	TRBJ1-3	.	.	CASSIDSPSGNTIYF	TGCGCCAGCAGCATAGACAGCCCCTCTGGAAACACCATATATTTT
TRBV29-1	TRBJ2-3	many	.	CSAPRGLTSTDTQYF	TGCAGTGCCCCTCGTGGCTTAACTAGCACAGATACGCAGTATTTT
TRBV7-2	TRBJ1-1	many	TRBD1	CASSLDRNQYTEAFF	TGTGCCAGCAGCTTGGACAGGAATCAATACACTGAAGCTTTCTTT
TRBV3-1	TRBJ2-5	many	TRBD1	CASSQADRAETQYF	TGTGCCAGCAGCCAAGCAGACAGGGCAGAGACCCAGTACTTC
TRBV5-1	TRBJ1-1	many	.	CASSIKTVNTEAFF	TGCGCCAGCAGCATCAAGACAGTGAACACTGAAGCTTTCTTT
TRBV5-1	TRBJ2-7	many	TRBD1	CASSVDRGRDEQYF	TGCGCCAGCAGCGTGGACAGGGGAAGAGACGAGCAGTACTTC
TRBV5-1	TRBJ2-7	many	.	CASSLDREQYF	TGCGCCAGCAGCTTAGATAGGGAGCAGTACTTC
TRBV6-2/TRBV6-3	TRBJ2-7	.	TRBD1	CASSWTGASYEQYF	TGTGCCAGCAGTTGGACAGGGGCCAGCTACGAGCAGTACTTC
TRBV20-1	TRBJ1-4	many	.	CSAPSTGEKLFF	TGCAGTGCCCCAAGCACGGGGGAAAAACTGTTTTTT
TRBV28	TRBJ2-3	many	TRBD1	CASSNRQGAKDTQYF	TGTGCCAGCAGTAACCGACAGGGGGCAAAAGATACGCAGTATTTT
TRBV2	TRBJ1-1	.	TRBD1	CASRAGTATEAFF	TGTGCCAGCAGAGCCGGGACAGCCACTGAAGCTTTCTTT
TRBV6-1	TRBJ2-3	many	.	CASRIEWDTDTQYF	TGTGCCAGCAGAATAGAGTGGGACACAGATACGCAGTATTTT
TRBV7-3	TRBJ2-3	many	TRBD2	CASSFGTSRLTDTQYF	TGTGCCAGCAGCTTCGGGACTAGCAGACTCACAGATACGCAGTATTTT
TRBV20-1	TRBJ2-5	many	.	CSARDQGPIGETQYF	TGCAGTGCTAGAGATCAGGGGCCAATCGGGGAGACCCAGTACTTC
TRBV6-5	TRBJ1-2	many	.	CASSYSAGHKGYTF	TGTGCCAGCAGTTACTCGGCAGGGCATAAAGGCTACACCTTC
TRBV12-5	TRBJ2-1	many	TRBD2	CASGLRLAGGPHRNEQFF	TGTGCTAGTGGTTTGAGGCTAGCGGGGGGGCCTCATAGGAATGAGCAGTTCTTC
TRBV7-9	TRBJ2-3	many	.	CASSLARSSWDTQYF	TGTGCCAGCAGCTTAGCGCGGTCTTCTTGGGATACGCAGTATTTT
TRBV5-5	TRBJ2-2	many	.	CASSYTSESGELFF	TGTGCCAGCAGCTACACATCAGAATCCGGGGAGCTGTTTTTT
TRBV10-3	TRBJ1-1	.	.	CAIPTYLNTEAFF	TGTGCCATCCCCACATACCTGAACACTGAAGCTTTCTTT
TRBV28	TRBJ2-5	many	.	CASSFLETQYF	TGTGCCAGCAGTTTTTTAGAGACCCAGTACTTC
TRBV20-1	TRBJ2-7	many	.	CSAENEARNEQYF	TGCAGTGCCGAGAACGAAGCAAGAAATGAGCAGTACTTC
TRBV6-1	TRBJ1-4	many	.	CASSDSGTQLREKLFF	TGTGCCAGCAGTGATTCCGGGACCCAACTGAGAGAAAAACTGTTTTTT
TRBV3-1	TRBJ1-1	many	.	CASSQAKIMNTEAFF	TGTGCCAGCAGCCAAGCAAAGATTATGAACACTGAAGCTTTCTTT
TRBV11-2	TRBJ1-1	many	.	CASSLLREPQAFF	TGTGCCAGCAGCTTACTGAGGGAACCACAAGCTTTCTTT
TRBV20-1	TRBJ2-5	few	TRBD2	CSARAAMGRGETQYF	TGCAGTGCTAGAGCGGCCATGGGGAGGGGTGAGACCCAGTACTTC
TRBV2	TRBJ1-1	many	.	CASSVADTEAFF	TGTGCCAGCAGTGTGGCAGACACTGAAGCTTTCTTT
TRBV11-2	TRBJ1-4	.	TRBD1	CASSSGQGDANEKLFF	TGTGCCAGCAGCTCCGGACAGGGGGACGCTAATGAAAAACTGTTTTTT
TRBV2	TRBJ1-5	many	TRBD1	CATRTGAQSNQPQHF	TGTGCCACCAGGACAGGGGCCCAAAGCAATCAGCCCCAGCATTTT
TRBV13	TRBJ2-1	many	TRBD2	CASSLGTSGAIVYNEQFF	TGTGCCAGCAGCTTGGGGACTAGCGGGGCGATCGTTTACAATGAGCAGTTCTTC
TRBV7-8	TRBJ2-7	many	TRBD2	CASSLEVSGSYEQYF	TGTGCCAGCAGCTTAGAAGTTAGCGGGAGCTACGAGCAGTACTTC
TRBV6-2/TRBV6-3	TRBJ2-2	many	TRBD2	CASSYSGLAGNTGELFF	TGTGCCAGCAGTTACTCGGGACTAGCGGGTAACACCGGGGAGCTGTTTTTT
TRBV6-1	TRBJ1-3	many	.	CASSQESGNTIYF	TGTGCCAGCAGTCAGGAATCTGGAAACACCATATATTTT
TRBV3-1	TRBJ2-5	.	.	CASSPSPGETQYF	TGTGCCAGCAGCCCCTCTCCCGGAGAGACCCAGTACTTC
TRBV5-1	TRBJ2-1	many	.	CASSLLSGNEQFF	TGCGCCAGCAGCTTGTTGAGCGGGAATGAGCAGTTCTTC
TRBV11-2	TRBJ1-1	many	.	CASSQDTEAFF	TGTGCCAGCAGCCAAGACACTGAAGCTTTCTTT
TRBV19	TRBJ1-1	many	.	CASSPVFRGGMNTEAFF	TGTGCCAGTAGTCCCGTCTTTCGTGGAGGGATGAACACTGAAGCTTTCTTT